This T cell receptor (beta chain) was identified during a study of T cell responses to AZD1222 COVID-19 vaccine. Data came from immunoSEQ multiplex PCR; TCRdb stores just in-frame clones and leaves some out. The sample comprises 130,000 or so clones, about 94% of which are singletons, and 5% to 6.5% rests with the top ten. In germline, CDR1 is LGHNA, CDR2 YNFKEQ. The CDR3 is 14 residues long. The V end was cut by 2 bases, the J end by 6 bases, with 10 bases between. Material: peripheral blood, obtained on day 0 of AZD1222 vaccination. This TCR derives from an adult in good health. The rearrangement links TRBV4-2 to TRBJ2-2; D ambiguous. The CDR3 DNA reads TGTGCCAGCAGCCAATTGAAATCCGCCGGGGAGCTGTTTTTT. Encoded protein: CASSQLKSAGELFF.